This T cell receptor (beta chain) comes out of a study of T cell responses to AZD1222 COVID-19 vaccine. Overall study results and limits: No day 14 peak samples; only post-peak repertoires were characterized.

For this clone: Its target is not known.

Trimming removed 0 bases at V and 4 bases at J, with 12 bases between. The germline V gene has CDR1 MGHRA and CDR2 YSYEKL. This CDR3 has 15 residues. Profiling relied on immunoSEQ multiplex PCR, and the TCRdb table lists in-frame clones only, not all of them. The data show 140,000 to 150,000 clones, roughly 86% seen once. The source of this sequence is an adult who received the MenACWY meningococcal vaccine as a control. V usage is TRBV4-1 and J usage is TRBJ1-2, with D unresolved. The sequenced sample was peripheral blood, obtained 28 days after the second dose of the MenACWY control vaccine. This CDR3 is CASSQDSRDRYGYTF. DNA for the CDR3: TGCGCCAGCAGCCAAGATTCCCGGGATCGCTATGGCTACACCTTC.